The 26 T cell receptor beta chains listed next were all sequenced from one sample in a study of shared clonotypes between healthy human individuals. Data came from immunoSEQ multiplex PCR; TCRdb stores just in-frame clones and leaves some out. The sample carries around 88,000 clones, 60% to 70% recorded once. The specimen sequenced was memory CD8+ T cells sorted from blood. Subset in this sample: CD45RO+ cells pooled with CCR7-negative TemRA cells. The receptors derive from a man younger than 45 in good health.

The chain has TRBV2 and TRBJ2-3, with 7 bases that match TRBD2. Losses at the gene ends were 8 bases for V and 0 bases for J; bases not matched to a gene: 8. CDR1 is SNHLY and CDR2 is FYNNEI in the germline V gene. The CDR3 runs to 15 residues. CDR3 sequence reads: CASSRAGVSTDTQYF. CDR3 nucleotides: TGTGCCAGCTCCCGGGCGGGGGTTAGCACAGATACGCAGTATTTT.

The V gene is TRBV19, the J gene TRBJ1-5; 7 nucleotides agree with TRBD1. Germline V gene data show CDR1 as LNHDA and CDR2 as SQIVND (reference sequence). The ends lost 7 bases at V and 0 bases at J; junction bases unmatched: 15. The CDR3 runs 18 residues. CDR3 nucleotide sequence: TGTGCCAGTAAACTCAGGGGGGCGAGCTCATATAGCAATCAGCCCCAGCATTTT. Translated, it gives CASKLRGASSYSNQPQHF.

The V and J genes are TRBV5-1 and TRBJ2-2, with 11 positions matching TRBD1. There are 17 residues in the CDR3. Germline lookup yields CDR1 SGHRS and CDR2 YFSETQ. Trimming removed 3 bases from V and 5 bases from J; junction bases left unmatched: 9. The CDR3: CASSWVGTGGSTGELFF. The DNA for the CDR3 is TGCGCCAGCAGCTGGGTCGGGACAGGGGGTTCGACCGGGGAGCTGTTTTTT.

The chain couples TRBV6-6 to TRBJ1-4; the match to TRBD1 covers 7 bases. The CDR3 runs 13 residues. Trimming at V came to 2 bases and at J to 7 bases, leaving 1 base not matched to a gene. Germline CDR1 reads MNHNY; CDR2 reads SVGAGI (reference sequence). In nucleotides, the CDR3 is TGTGCCAGCAGTTACGCAGGGGGTGAAAAACTGTTTTTT. Protein sequence: CASSYAGGEKLFF.

Regarding this clone: This may be a read error: a much more frequent sequence differs by one nucleotide. This CDR3 is also generated by other DNA sequences in the sample. This chain joins TRBV6-1 and TRBJ2-7; TRBD2 aligns across 12 bases. Germline-derived CDR1 and CDR2 are MNHNS and SASEGT. The CDR3 contains 15 residues. The junction had 0 bases not matched to a gene; V was cut back by 3 bases and J by 0 bases. DNA of the CDR3: TGTGCCAGCAGTGAGGGACTAGCGGGCTCCTACGAGCAGTACTTC. Its protein is CASSEGLAGSYEQYF.

The J gene is TRBJ2-2, the V gene TRBV5-1; D could derive from TRBD1 or TRBD2 (5 bases each). The CDR3 is 18 residues long. Germline V gene data show CDR1 as SGHRS and CDR2 as YFSETQ. Trimming stripped 2 bases from V and 3 bases from J, with 20 bases between. The chain's CDR3 is CASSFTSGRNRYTGELFF. Here the CDR3 DNA reads TGCGCCAGCAGCTTTACTTCGGGGCGCAATAGGTACACCGGGGAGCTGTTTTTT.

This clone was counted between two and nine times. CDR3 coding DNA: TGTGCCAGCAGTGTTGGACAGATCCTGTACTTC. Amino acid sequence: CASSVGQILYF. The chain joins TRBV25-1 to TRBJ2-7; perhaps TRBD1 as D (6 bases). This CDR3 contains 11 residues. The V and J ends lost 4 bases and 12 bases respectively, with 13 bases between them. Per the germline V gene, CDR1 is MGHDK and CDR2 is SYGVNS.

This clone occurred once. V usage is TRBV6-1 and J usage is TRBJ1-2; D is unresolved. Germline CDR1 MNHNS, CDR2 SASEGT. The CDR3 runs 14 residues. V was trimmed by 0 bases and J by 1 base, leaving 6 bases between them. Here the CDR3 reads CASSEATGNYGYTF. The CDR3 nucleotides are TGTGCCAGCAGTGAAGCGACCGGTAACTATGGCTACACCTTC.

The chain uses TRBV6-5 and TRBJ1-2; possible D gene TRBD1, 5 bases. Trimming removed 2 bases from V and 8 bases from J, with 18 bases in between. Germline V gene lookup returns CDR1 MNHEY and CDR2 SVGAGI. The length of the CDR3 is 15 residues. The CDR3 protein is CASSYRAGKLVGYTF. As DNA, the CDR3 is TGTGCCAGCAGTTACCGGGCAGGGAAGTTGGTAGGCTACACCTTC.

J is TRBJ2-3 and V is TRBV10-3; D remains ambiguous. CDR1 and CDR2 (germline): ENHRY, SYGVKD. Trimming shortened V by 4 bases and J by 4 bases, and 12 bases separated the two germline ends. The CDR3 has 14 amino acids. CDR3: CAISGVGSADTQYF. CDR3 DNA sequence: TGTGCCATCAGTGGGGTGGGGTCGGCAGATACGCAGTATTTT.

The genes are TRBV7-8 and TRBJ1-2; 10 bases fit TRBD1. Trimming cost V 1 base and J 6 bases; bases outside gene matches: 8. Per germline, CDR1 SGHVS and CDR2 FQNEAQ. CDR3 length: 16 amino acids. CDR3 residues: CASSLGGTGAVHGYTF. In DNA, the CDR3 is TGTGCCAGCAGCTTAGGGGGGACAGGGGCCGTCCATGGCTACACCTTC.

This clone was detected a few times. The gene calls are TRBV4-1 and TRBJ1-3; D remains unclear. Trimming stripped 4 bases from V and 0 bases from J, with 16 bases between. Germline V gives CDR1 MGHRA, CDR2 YSYEKL. This CDR3 region has 17 residues. The CDR3 region is CASSPRMGIGSGNTIYF. DNA for the CDR3: TGCGCCAGCAGCCCCCGAATGGGGATCGGCTCTGGAAACACCATATATTTT.

This clone turned up a few times. The rearrangement joins TRBV25-1 to TRBJ2-1, with D possibly being TRBD1 (5 bases). Trimming took 8 bases from V and 4 from J, leaving 9 bases between them. The CDR3 length is 12 residues. CDR1 is MGHDK and CDR2 is SYGVNS in the germline V gene. The CDR3 loop reads CASFTGYNEQFF. The CDR3 nucleotides are TGTGCCAGCTTTACAGGATACAATGAGCAGTTCTTC.

The genes are TRBV23-1 and TRBJ2-7; D may correspond to TRBD1 or TRBD2 (5 bases each). TRBV23-1 is reported as an ORF; its role is uncertain. Deletions cut 4 bases from V and 4 bases from J, with 23 bases between. The CDR3 covers 17 residues. Here the CDR3 reads CASSRGKGPLPQYEQYF. The CDR3 DNA is TGCGCCAGCAGTCGAGGGAAGGGGCCCCTCCCCCAATACGAGCAGTACTTC.

V is TRBV28 and J is TRBJ2-1, with TRBD2 matching over 9 bases. Trimming removed 8 bases from V and 4 bases from J; junction bases left unmatched: 12. The CDR3 loop spans 16 amino acids. Germline values: CDR1 MDHEN, CDR2 SYDVKM. The CDR3 sequence is CASAREGTSWYNEQFF. Here the CDR3 DNA reads TGTGCCAGCGCGCGCGAGGGGACTAGCTGGTACAATGAGCAGTTCTTC.

The CDR3 reads CASSVFGVGIAGGGYNEQFF. In nucleotides, the CDR3 is TGTGCCAGCAGCGTATTCGGTGTAGGGATAGCGGGAGGTGGGTACAATGAGCAGTTCTTC. The J gene is TRBJ2-1, the V gene TRBV9, with 10 bases aligning to TRBD2. J lost 4 bases, V lost 1 base, and 17 bases had no gene match. The V gene's germline CDR1 is SGDLS and CDR2 YYNGEE. The CDR3 is 20 amino acids.

This clone showed up just a few times. The chain uses TRBV7-6 and TRBJ2-5, with D perhaps being TRBD1 or TRBD2 (5 bases each). Germline V gene data show CDR1 as SGHVS and CDR2 as FNYEAQ. The CDR3 runs 16 residues. Trimming pared 2 bases from V and 0 bases from J, leaving 13 bases between. The CDR3 here is CASSLLWDRYQETQYF. CDR3 sequence (DNA): TGTGCCAGCAGCTTATTGTGGGACCGATACCAAGAGACCCAGTACTTC.

The chain's CDR3 is CASGTPYEQYF. Here the CDR3 DNA reads TGTGCCAGCGGGACTCCCTACGAGCAGTACTTC. The chain couples TRBV6-5 to TRBJ2-7; weak D call: TRBD2 (6 bases). The CDR3 consists of 11 residues. Trimming took 8 bases from V and 2 from J, leaving 7 bases between them. Germline CDR1 is MNHEY and CDR2 is SVGAGI.

The CDR3 DNA reads TGTGCCAGCAGCTTGTCGGGACAGGGATATGAAAAACTGTTTTTT. This sequence encodes CASSLSGQGYEKLFF. J is TRBJ1-4 and V is TRBV5-4; TRBD1 agrees at 9 bases. In germline, CDR1 is SGHNT, CDR2 YYREEE (reference sequence). V lost 1 base to trimming and J lost 6 bases; unmatched junction nucleotides: 4. This CDR3 is 15 amino acids long.

In this sample, this clone turned up a few times. The J gene is TRBJ1-2, the V gene TRBV11-2; D is unclear. V shed 2 bases and J shed 2 bases, with 6 bases lying between them. The V gene's germline CDR1 is SGHAT and CDR2 FQNNGV. The CDR3 sequence is 13 residues long. The CDR3 loop is CASSLNGNYGYTF. As DNA, the CDR3 is TGTGCCAGCAGCTTAAATGGGAACTATGGCTACACCTTC.

The J gene is TRBJ2-7, the V gene TRBV2, with 15 bases aligning to TRBD2. Germline-derived CDR1 and CDR2 are SNHLY and FYNNEI. This CDR3 comprises 16 residues. Unmatched junction bases numbered 2, after V lost 3 bases and J lost 2 bases. The CDR3 region is CASSEGLAGGAYEQYF. The CDR3 DNA sequence: TGTGCCAGCAGTGAGGGACTAGCGGGAGGAGCCTACGAGCAGTACTTC.

This clone was seen ten or more times. The chain combines TRBV5-6 with TRBJ2-7; no firm D call. The V and J ends lost 0 bases and 7 bases respectively, with 8 bases between them. This CDR3 has 12 residues. Germline CDR1 reads SGHDT; CDR2 reads YYEEEE. In DNA form, the CDR3 reads TGTGCCAGCAGCTTGGGCAACTGGGAGCAGTACTTC. Its protein product is CASSLGNWEQYF.

The chain carries TRBV11-2 and TRBJ2-1; D assignment may be TRBD1 or TRBD2 (5 bases each). In germline, CDR1 is SGHAT, CDR2 FQNNGV. The V end lost 1 base, the J end lost 10 bases, and 8 bases lay between the germline ends. The CDR3 extends over 12 amino acids. Here the CDR3 reads CASSLGRDEQFF. In DNA, the CDR3 is TGTGCCAGCAGCTTAGGAAGGGACGAGCAGTTCTTC.

The chain links TRBV7-2 to TRBJ2-3; D may be TRBD2 (6 bases). Trimming pared 1 base from V and 4 bases from J, leaving 9 bases between. Per the germline V gene, CDR1 is SGHTA and CDR2 is FQGNSA. The CDR3 is made up of 14 amino acids. This CDR3 is CASSLVGGPDTQYF. CDR3 DNA sequence: TGTGCCAGCAGCTTAGTGGGGGGTCCAGATACGCAGTATTTT.

The chain combines TRBV7-8 with TRBJ2-2; TRBD2 agrees at 11 bases. CDR3 length: 18 amino acids. V shed 5 bases and J 4 bases; nucleotides not matched to a gene: 12. Looked up from germline, CDR1 is SGHVS and CDR2 is FQNEAQ. CDR3 coding DNA: TGTGCCAGCAGCCCAAAACAGGGACTAGCGGAAGGCACCGGGGAGCTGTTTTTT. Its translation is CASSPKQGLAEGTGELFF.

This clone was observed once. The chain links TRBV12-5 to TRBJ1-1; perhaps TRBD1 as D (5 bases). The CDR3 spans 13 residues. CDR1 LGHNT and CDR2 FRNRAP come from the germline V gene. V gave up 4 bases and J gave up 3 bases, with 9 bases separating them. The CDR3 DNA follows: TGTGCTAGTGGTTGGGGGGGTTACACTGAAGCTTTCTTT. Its protein is CASGWGGYTEAFF.